Listed below are T cell receptor beta chains from one sample, sequenced in a study of monozygotic twins with inflammatory bowel disease. Reprocessing the 5' RACE reads, TCRdb reports a single entry for every CDR3 protein and omits DNA. This sample's clone table lists approximately 120,000 distinct CDR3 sequences. Sample: blood. The receptor source for this set is a human donor with ulcerative colitis or Crohn's disease, or a healthy co-twin of an affected twin (not recorded which). CDR3s include the opening cysteine and the closing phenylalanine or tryptophan.

TRBJ2-4 TRBV5-1 CASSLEGNIQYF
TRBJ2-2 TRBV7-2 CASRAGGGSGELFF
TRBJ2-2 TRBV20-1 CSARDPATSVNTGELFF
TRBJ2-7 TRBV18 CASSREREFDERYF
TRBJ2-3 TRBV2 CASWGQGASYF
TRBJ2-2 TRBV5-1 CASSRELSGVTGELFF
TRBJ1-2 TRBV27 CASSVTGQYGYTF
TRBJ2-2 TRBV20-1 CSARGEGTGELFF
TRBJ2-1 TRBV6-2/TRBV6-3 CASKLMGGASSYNEQFF
TRBJ2-1 TRBV19 CASSRRLAGQYNEQFF
TRBJ1-1 TRBV5-1 CASSQGERGTEAFF
TRBJ1-3 TRBV5-4 CASSTSPNSGNTIYF
TRBJ1-6 TRBV20-1 CSAREVGLLHF
TRBJ2-1 TRBV6-1 CASSEERDRPFNEQFF
TRBJ1-6 TRBV6-5 CASSFGALSSPLHF
TRBJ2-1 TRBV7-6 CASSTPVNEQFF
TRBJ2-3 TRBV20-1 CSAMVPKADTQYF
TRBJ2-1 TRBV15 CATSRGLWGKNEQFF
TRBJ2-1 TRBV21-1 CASSSKGDRVFHEQFF
TRBJ1-2 TRBV5-1 CASSLGTGANYGYTF
TRBJ1-5 TRBV12-2 CASRLAWGEGNGTIQPQHF
TRBJ1-5 TRBV10-3 CAISANMDSNQPQHF
TRBJ2-2 TRBV7-6 CASSPLTGRGTGELFF
TRBJ1-1 TRBV18 CASSILGTEAFF
TRBJ2-1 TRBV10-3 CAISEGLAGGISNEQFF
TRBJ2-1 TRBV12-3/TRBV12-4 CASSLPNGGTSYNEQFF
TRBJ2-5 TRBV20-1 CSAGTGGSQETQYF
TRBJ2-3 TRBV20-1 CSASIAGGVVDTQYF
TRBJ1-2 TRBV11-2 CASSPDSQGDYGYTF
TRBJ1-5 TRBV28 CASTRQGLGNQPQHF
TRBJ1-3 TRBV12-3/TRBV12-4 CASSFKAGNTIYF
TRBJ1-1 TRBV5-1 CASSPRTDMNTEAFF
TRBJ2-7 TRBV5-1 CASSFGAPDEQYF
TRBJ2-7 TRBV11-2 CASSLIEGSGEQYF
TRBJ2-1 TRBV4-1 CASSHPSLAGEGNEQFF
TRBJ2-7 TRBV12-3/TRBV12-4 CASSPLRSYEQYF
TRBJ2-1 TRBV15 CATSRESASGIWETYNEQFF
TRBJ2-5 TRBV19 CASRLAGASETQYF
TRBJ1-1 TRBV7-9 CASSPGQGSMNTEAFF
TRBJ2-3 TRBV12-3/TRBV12-4 CASSAPTSADTQYF
TRBJ1-5 TRBV18 CASSPPGTGLNQPQHF
TRBJ1-4 TRBV5-1 CASSPGTENEKLFF
TRBJ2-7 TRBV20-1 CSAIRGVHEQYF
TRBJ2-2 TRBV3-1 CASSQVTGEGGELFF
TRBJ1-1 TRBV27 CASSLSGGANTEAFF
TRBJ2-3 TRBV12-3/TRBV12-4 CASTPGNTQYF
TRBJ1-4 TRBV6-1 CASCAIGGSNEKLFF
TRBJ2-5 TRBV4-3 CASSQDTGTGETQYF
TRBJ2-5 TRBV29-1 CSVEWRGQVEETQYF
TRBJ1-1 TRBV29-1 CSVVIQANTEAFF
TRBJ2-1 TRBV7-3 CASSLRGGGTTSYNEQFF
TRBJ2-6 TRBV5-6 CASSSGLTGANVLTF
TRBJ2-4 TRBV15 CATSRGQAKNMQYF
TRBJ2-7 TRBV19 CASRDGAGSYEQYF